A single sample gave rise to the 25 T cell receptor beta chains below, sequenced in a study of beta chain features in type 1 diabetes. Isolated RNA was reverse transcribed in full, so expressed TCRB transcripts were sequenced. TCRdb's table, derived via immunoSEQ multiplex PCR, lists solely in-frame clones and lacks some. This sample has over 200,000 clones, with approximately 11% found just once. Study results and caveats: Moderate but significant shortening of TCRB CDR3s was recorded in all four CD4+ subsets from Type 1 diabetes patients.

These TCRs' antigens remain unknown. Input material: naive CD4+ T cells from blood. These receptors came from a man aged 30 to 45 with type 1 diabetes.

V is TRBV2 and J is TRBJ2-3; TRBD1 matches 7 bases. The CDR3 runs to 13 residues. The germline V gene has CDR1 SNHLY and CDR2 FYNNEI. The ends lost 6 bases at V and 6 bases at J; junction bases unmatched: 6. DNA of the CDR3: TGTGCCAGCAGCCGGGACAGTTCGGATACGCAGTATTTT. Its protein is CASSRDSSDTQYF.

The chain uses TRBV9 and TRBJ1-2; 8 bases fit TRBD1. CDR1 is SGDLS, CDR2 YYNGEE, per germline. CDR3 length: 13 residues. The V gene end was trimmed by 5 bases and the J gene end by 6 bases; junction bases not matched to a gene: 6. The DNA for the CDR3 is TGTGCCAGCAGTCTGGGACAGGTTCATGGCTACACCTTC. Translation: CASSLGQVHGYTF.

In DNA form, the CDR3 reads TGTGCCAGTAAGGACAGGGTTCTAACGTCTGGGGCCAACGTCCTGACTTTC. Translating gives CASKDRVLTSGANVLTF. The gene calls are TRBV19 and TRBJ2-6, with 8 bases lining up with TRBD1. The CDR3 totals 17 residues. J lost 1 base, V lost 7 bases, and 9 bases had no gene match. Germline V gene sequence: CDR1 LNHDA, CDR2 SQIVND (reference sequence).

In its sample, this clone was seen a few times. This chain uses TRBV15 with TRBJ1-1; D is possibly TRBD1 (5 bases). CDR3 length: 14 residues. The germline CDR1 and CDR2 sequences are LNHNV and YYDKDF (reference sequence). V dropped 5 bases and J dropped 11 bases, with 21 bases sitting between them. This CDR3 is CATSERPPLRGAFF. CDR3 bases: TGTGCCACCAGCGAGAGGCCCCCCCTGCGGGGGGCTTTCTTT.

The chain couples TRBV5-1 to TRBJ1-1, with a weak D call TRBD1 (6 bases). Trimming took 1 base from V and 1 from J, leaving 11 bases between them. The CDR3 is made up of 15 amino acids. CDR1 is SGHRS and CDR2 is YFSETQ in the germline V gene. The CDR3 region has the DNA TGCGCCAGCAGCTTGACCTTCAGGGGGAACACTGAAGCTTTCTTT. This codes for CASSLTFRGNTEAFF.

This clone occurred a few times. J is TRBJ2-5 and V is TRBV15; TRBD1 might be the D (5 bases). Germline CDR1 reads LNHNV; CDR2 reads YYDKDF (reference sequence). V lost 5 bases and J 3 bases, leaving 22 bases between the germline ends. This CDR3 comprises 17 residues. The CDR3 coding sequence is TGTGCCACCAGCGGCCGGCGGCAGGGTGTATTGGAAGAGACCCAGTACTTC. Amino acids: CATSGRRQGVLEETQYF.

In DNA form, the CDR3 reads TGTGCCAGCAGCTCCCGGACTAGCGGGGGATTACCCTACAATGAGCAGTTCTTC. It translates to CASSSRTSGGLPYNEQFF. J is TRBJ2-1 and V is TRBV7-2, with 13 bases matching TRBD2. CDR3 length: 18 amino acids. The J segment lost 2 bases and the V segment lost 4 bases, leaving 8 bases of the junction unmatched. Per germline, CDR1 SGHTA and CDR2 FQGNSA.

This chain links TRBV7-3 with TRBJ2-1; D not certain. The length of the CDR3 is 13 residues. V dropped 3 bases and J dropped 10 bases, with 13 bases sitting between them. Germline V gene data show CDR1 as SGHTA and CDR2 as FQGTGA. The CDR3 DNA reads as TGTGCCAGCAGCTTCTCACCCCTAGAAGAGCAGTTCTTC. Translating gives CASSFSPLEEQFF.

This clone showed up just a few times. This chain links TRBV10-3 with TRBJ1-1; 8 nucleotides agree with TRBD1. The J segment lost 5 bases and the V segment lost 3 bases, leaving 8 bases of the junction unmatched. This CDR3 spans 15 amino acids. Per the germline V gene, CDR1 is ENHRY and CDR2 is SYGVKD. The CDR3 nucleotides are TGTGCCATCAGTGAAGTAACAGGGGGTCGAACTGAAGCTTTCTTT. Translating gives CAISEVTGGRTEAFF.

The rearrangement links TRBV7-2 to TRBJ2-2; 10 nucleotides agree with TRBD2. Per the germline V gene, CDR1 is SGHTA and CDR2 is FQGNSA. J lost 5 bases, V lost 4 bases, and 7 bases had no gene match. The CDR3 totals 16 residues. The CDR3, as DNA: TGTGCCAGCAGCTCCGCTTCTAGCGGGGGAACCGGGGAGCTGTTTTTT. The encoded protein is CASSSASSGGTGELFF.

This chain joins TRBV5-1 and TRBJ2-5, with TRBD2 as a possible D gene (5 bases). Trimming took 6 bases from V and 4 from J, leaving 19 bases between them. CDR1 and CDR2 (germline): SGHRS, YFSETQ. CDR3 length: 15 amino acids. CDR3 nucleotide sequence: TGCGCCAGCAACGAGGGTTCCTCCGGAGTAGAGACCCAGTACTTC. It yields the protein CASNEGSSGVETQYF.

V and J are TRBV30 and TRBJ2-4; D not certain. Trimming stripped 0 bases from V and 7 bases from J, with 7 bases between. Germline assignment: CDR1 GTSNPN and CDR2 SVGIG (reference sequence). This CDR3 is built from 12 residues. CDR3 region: CAWSVIENIQYF. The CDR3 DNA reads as TGTGCCTGGAGTGTAATAGAGAACATTCAGTACTTC. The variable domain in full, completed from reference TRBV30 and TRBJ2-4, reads SQTIHQWPATLVQPVGSPLSLECTVEGTSNPNLYWYRQAAGRGLQLLFYSVGIGQISSEVPQNLSASRPQDRQFILSSKKLLLSDSGFYLCAWSVIENIQYFGAGTRLSVL.

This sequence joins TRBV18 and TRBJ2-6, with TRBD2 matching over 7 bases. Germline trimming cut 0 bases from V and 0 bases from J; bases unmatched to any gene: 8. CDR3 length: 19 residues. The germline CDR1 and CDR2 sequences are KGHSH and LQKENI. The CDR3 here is CASSPPAGVGISGANVLTF. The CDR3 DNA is TGTGCCAGCTCACCACCGGCGGGGGTAGGAATCTCTGGGGCCAACGTCCTGACTTTC.

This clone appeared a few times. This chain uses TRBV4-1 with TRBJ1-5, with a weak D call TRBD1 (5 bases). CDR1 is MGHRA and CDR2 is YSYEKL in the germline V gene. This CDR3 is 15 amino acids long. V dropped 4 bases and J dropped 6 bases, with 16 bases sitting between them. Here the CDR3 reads CASSRQGQGSQPQHF. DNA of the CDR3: TGCGCCAGCAGCCGCCAAGGGCAGGGAAGTCAGCCCCAGCATTTT.

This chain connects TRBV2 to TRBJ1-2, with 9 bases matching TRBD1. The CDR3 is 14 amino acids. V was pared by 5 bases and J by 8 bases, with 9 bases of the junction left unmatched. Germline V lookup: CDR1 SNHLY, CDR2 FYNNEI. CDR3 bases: TGTGCCAGCAGTTCCACAGGGGGCCGAATAGGCTACACCTTC. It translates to CASSSTGGRIGYTF.

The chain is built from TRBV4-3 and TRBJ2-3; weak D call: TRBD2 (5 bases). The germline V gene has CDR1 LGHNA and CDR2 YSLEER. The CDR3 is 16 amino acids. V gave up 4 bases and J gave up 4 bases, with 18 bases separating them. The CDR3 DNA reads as TGCGCCAGCAGCCTCCATGCAGTCCAGAGGGCAGATACGCAGTATTTT. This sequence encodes CASSLHAVQRADTQYF.

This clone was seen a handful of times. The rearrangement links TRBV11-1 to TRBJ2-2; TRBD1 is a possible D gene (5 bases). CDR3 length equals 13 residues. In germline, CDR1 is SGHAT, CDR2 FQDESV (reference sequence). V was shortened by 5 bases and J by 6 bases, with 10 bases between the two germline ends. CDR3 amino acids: CASSPGLSGELFF. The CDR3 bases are TGTGCCAGCAGCCCAGGGCTGTCCGGGGAGCTGTTTTTT.

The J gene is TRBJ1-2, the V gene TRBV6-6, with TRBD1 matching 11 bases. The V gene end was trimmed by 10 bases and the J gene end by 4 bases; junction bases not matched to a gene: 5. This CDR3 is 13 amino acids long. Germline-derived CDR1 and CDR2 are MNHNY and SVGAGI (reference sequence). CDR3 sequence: CAIRGTGGYGYTF. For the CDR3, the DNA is TGTGCCATCAGAGGGACAGGGGGCTATGGCTACACCTTC.

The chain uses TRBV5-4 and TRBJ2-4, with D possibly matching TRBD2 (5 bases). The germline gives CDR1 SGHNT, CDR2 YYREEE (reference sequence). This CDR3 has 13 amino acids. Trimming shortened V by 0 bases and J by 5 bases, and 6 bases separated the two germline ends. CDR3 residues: CASSLAGENIQYF. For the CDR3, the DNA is TGTGCCAGCAGCTTGGCCGGGGAAAACATTCAGTACTTC.

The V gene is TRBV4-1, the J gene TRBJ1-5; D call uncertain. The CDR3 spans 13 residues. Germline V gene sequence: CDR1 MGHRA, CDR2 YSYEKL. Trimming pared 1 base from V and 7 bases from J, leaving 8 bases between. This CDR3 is CASSQVRSQPQHF. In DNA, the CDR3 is TGCGCCAGCAGCCAAGTACGGTCCCAGCCCCAGCATTTT.

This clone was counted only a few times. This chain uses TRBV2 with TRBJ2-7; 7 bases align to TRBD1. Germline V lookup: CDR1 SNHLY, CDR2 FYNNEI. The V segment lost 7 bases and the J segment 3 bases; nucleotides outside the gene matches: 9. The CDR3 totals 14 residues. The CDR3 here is CASTASRDSYEQYF. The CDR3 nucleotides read TGTGCCAGCACTGCCTCCCGGGACAGCTACGAGCAGTACTTC.

The CDR3 DNA follows: TGTGCCAGCAGCTTACAAAACAGGGCGACGGTGACCCAGTACTTC. Translating gives CASSLQNRATVTQYF. The chain combines TRBV5-4 with TRBJ2-5, with D possibly matching TRBD1 (6 bases). CDR3 length: 15 residues. Between the trimmed V and J ends, which lost 2 bases and 7 bases, there was a span of 18 bases. Germline-derived CDR1 and CDR2 are SGHNT and YYREEE (reference sequence).

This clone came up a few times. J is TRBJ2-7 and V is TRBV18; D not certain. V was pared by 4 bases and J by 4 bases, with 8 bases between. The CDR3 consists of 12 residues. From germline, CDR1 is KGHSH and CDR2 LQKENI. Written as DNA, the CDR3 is TGTGCCAGCTCACGAGAACAGTACGAGCAGTACTTC. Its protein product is CASSREQYEQYF.

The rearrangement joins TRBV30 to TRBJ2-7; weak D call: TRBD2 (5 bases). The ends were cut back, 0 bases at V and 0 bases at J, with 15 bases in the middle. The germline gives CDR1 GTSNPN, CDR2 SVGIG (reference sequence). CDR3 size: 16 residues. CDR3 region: CAWSVLLGRSSYEQYF. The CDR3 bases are TGTGCCTGGAGTGTACTACTAGGCCGTAGCTCCTACGAGCAGTACTTC.

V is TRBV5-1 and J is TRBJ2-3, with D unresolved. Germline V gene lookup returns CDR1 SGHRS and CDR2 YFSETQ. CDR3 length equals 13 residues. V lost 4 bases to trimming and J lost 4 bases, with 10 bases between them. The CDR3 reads CASSHSYPDTQYF. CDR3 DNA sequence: TGCGCCAGCAGCCATAGCTATCCAGATACGCAGTATTTT. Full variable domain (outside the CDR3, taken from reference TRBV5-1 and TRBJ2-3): KAGVTQTPRYLIKTRGQQVTLSCSPISGHRSVSWYQQTPGQGLQFLFEYFSETQRNKGNFPGRFSGRQFSNSRSEMNVSTLELGDSALYLCASSHSYPDTQYFGPGTRLTVL.